The sequence of this T cell receptor (beta chain) was determined in a study of T cell responses to AZD1222 COVID-19 vaccine. Study-wide points: Among vaccine-associated CD4 TCRs, coverage spanned spike, with dominance at 160-218 and 743-854.

Using immunoSEQ multiplex PCR, the repertoire was profiled, and TCRdb retains in-frame clones only, with some absent. Of 180,000 or so clones listed, roughly nine tenths are singletons. About this clone itself: Antigen specificity is unknown.

Germline CDR1 reads SGHRS; CDR2 reads YFSETQ. The CDR3 sequence is 15 residues long. Trimming cost V 4 bases and J 0 bases, with 13 bases left between them. The sample in question was peripheral blood, obtained on day 0 of AZD1222 vaccination. The chain employs TRBV5-1 and TRBJ2-5; the D gene is possibly TRBD1 (5 bases). The sequence derives from an adult in good health. CDR3 sequence reads: CASSEDKMYQETQYF. The DNA for the CDR3 is TGCGCCAGCAGCGAGGACAAGATGTACCAAGAGACCCAGTACTTC.